This paragraph reports one TCR beta chain. What it recognizes is unknown. The authors made the TRB cDNA libraries by 5' RACE using UMI labels. TCRdb re-called the 5' RACE reads and shows each CDR3 protein once, DNA omitted. This listing includes under 110,000 distinct CDR3 sequences. Germline V gene sequence: CDR1 SGHTA, CDR2 FQGNSA. The CDR3 loop spans 16 amino acids. These data are taken from a study of CXCR3-negative and CXCR3-positive naive CD8 T cells. Study-level points and caveats: Hydrophobicity was higher for TRB CDR3s found in CXCR3-positive naive cells than in CXCR3-negative naive cells. Relative to memory CD8+ cells, whose diversity was much lower, both naive subsets had comparably high diversity.

The sequenced sample consisted of naive CXCR3+ CD8+ T cells from blood. The subset: CD45RO-CCR7+CD27+CD95- naive CD8+ T cells expressing CXCR3 (TNR3+). The source is a human donor in good health. Some clones in this sample may be carry-over from other donors' samples. V usage is TRBV7-2 and J usage is TRBJ2-1; as DNA is missing, the TRBD2 call by TCRdb cannot be tested. The CDR3: CASSLALAELFNEQFF.